The 18 T cell receptor beta chains given below trace back to one sample, sequenced in a study of T-cell reconstitution after alpha-beta-depleted transplantation in children. A TCRbeta library incorporating unique molecular identifiers was prepared. TCRdb recomputed calls from the PCR reads with MiXCR, one row per CDR3 protein. The table shows 220,000 or so distinct CDR3 sequences, with less than 9% occurring only once. Sample: PBMCs, mostly from graft donor cells, taken 180 days after TCRalphabeta/CD19-depleted stem cell transplant. Every receptor here comes from a male patient younger than 18 who had a stem cell transplant for acute lymphoblastic leukemia, so the T cells may come from the graft donor.

This clonotype was observed at least ten times. The chain carries TRBV12-3 or TRBV12-4 and TRBJ2-5; possibly TRBD2 for D (5 bases). The CDR3 spans 13 residues. V lost 6 bases and J lost 5, with 13 bases in between. The CDR3 DNA is TGTGCCAGCAGCCCGGGTCGGAGGGAGACCCAGTACTTC. Its translation is CASSPGRRETQYF.

This clonotype was recorded at least ten times. The chain couples TRBV4-3 to TRBJ2-7, with D unclear. V lost 1 base, J lost 0 bases, and 10 bases lay in between. CDR3 length: 15 amino acids. Germline-derived CDR1 and CDR2 are LGHNA and YSLEER. This CDR3 is CASSQVSPYSYEQYF. The CDR3 DNA is TGCGCCAGCAGCCAAGTGTCACCCTACTCCTACGAGCAGTACTTC.

This clonotype was seen ten or more times. The J gene is TRBJ2-5, the V gene TRBV5-1; 9 nucleotides agree with TRBD1. The V gene end was trimmed by 5 bases and the J gene end by 5 bases; junction bases not matched to a gene: 7. This CDR3 is built from 14 residues. The germline V gene encodes CDR1 SGHRS and CDR2 YFSETQ. CDR3 nucleotides: TGCGCCAGCAGGCGGAGCGGACAGGGGGAGACCCAGTACTTC. Translated: CASRRSGQGETQYF.

The chain couples TRBV7-8 to TRBJ1-6, with D unresolved. The CDR3 runs 14 residues. V lost 3 bases and J 10 bases, leaving 13 bases between the germline ends. CDR1 and CDR2 (germline): SGHVS, FQNEAQ. The CDR3 DNA reads TGTGCCAGCAGCTTGGGCCTATTGGGCTCACCCCTCCACTTT. Protein sequence: CASSLGLLGSPLHF. The complete variable domain, with remaining parts taken from reference TRBV7-8 and TRBJ1-6, reads GAGVSQSPRYKVAKRGQDVALRCDPISGHVSLFWYQQALGQGPEFLTYFQNEAQLDKSGLPSDRFFAERPEGSVSTLKIQRTQQEDSAVYLCASSLGLLGSPLHFGNGTRLTVT.

Ten or more counts support this clonotype. The chain links TRBV11-2 to TRBJ1-3; D is undetermined. CDR3 length: 17 residues. Germline loops: CDR1 SGHAT, CDR2 FQNNGV. Between the trimmed V and J ends, which lost 2 bases and 0 bases, there was a span of 14 bases. The CDR3 spells CASSLNRIGNSGNTIYF. DNA of the CDR3: TGTGCCAGCAGCTTAAATAGGATTGGCAACTCTGGAAACACCATATATTTT.

The rearrangement joins TRBV5-4 to TRBJ2-1; TRBD2 aligns across 10 bases. Germline trimming cut 2 bases from V and 1 base from J; bases unmatched to any gene: 12. Germline CDR1 reads SGHNT; CDR2 reads YYREEE (reference sequence). The CDR3 covers 19 residues. The CDR3, as DNA: TGTGCCAGCAGCTTAAGACCTACTAGCGGGGAGCGGTCCTACAATGAGCAGTTCTTC. This codes for CASSLRPTSGERSYNEQFF.

V usage is TRBV7-9 and J usage is TRBJ1-4; D ambiguous. Germline loops: CDR1 SEHNR, CDR2 FQNEAQ (reference sequence). This CDR3 contains 11 residues. V lost 4 bases and J 7 bases, leaving 4 bases between the germline ends. The CDR3 DNA sequence: TGTGCCAGCAGCTCGGCTGAAAAACTGTTTTTT. It translates to CASSSAEKLFF.

This clonotype was counted many times. J is TRBJ2-3 and V is TRBV7-9, with D maybe TRBD2 (6 bases). V lost 7 bases and J lost 4, with 12 bases in between. This CDR3 has 13 amino acids. Germline assignment: CDR1 SEHNR and CDR2 FQNEAQ (reference sequence). CDR3 nucleotides: TGTGCCAGCACTTTCGGAGGGCCAGATACGCAGTATTTT. Translating it yields CASTFGGPDTQYF.

Only a few counts were recorded for this clonotype. V is TRBV6-5 and J is TRBJ1-5, with unresolved D. Deletions cut 4 bases from V and 2 bases from J, with 9 bases between. CDR3 length: 14 amino acids. Germline values: CDR1 MNHEY, CDR2 SVGAGI. The CDR3 DNA reads TGTGCCAGCAGTTTCCTCCGGGGCAATCAGCCCCAGCATTTT. Translated: CASSFLRGNQPQHF.

The chain links TRBV11-2 to TRBJ2-1, with 7 bases matching TRBD2. CDR3 length: 14 residues. After removal of 3 bases from V and 5 bases from J, the junction contained 4 bases not matched to a gene. CDR1 SGHAT and CDR2 FQNNGV come from the germline V gene. CDR3 DNA sequence: TGTGCCAGCAGCTTTGAACTAGCGAACAATGAGCAGTTCTTC. This sequence encodes CASSFELANNEQFF. The full variable domain, completed using reference TRBV11-2 and TRBJ2-1, is EAGVAQSPRYKIIEKRQSVAFWCNPISGHATLYWYQQILGQGPKLLIQFQNNGVVDDSQLPKDRFSAERLKGVDSTLKIQPAKLEDSAVYLCASSFELANNEQFFGPGTRLTVL.

This clonotype was counted many times. This chain links TRBV7-9 with TRBJ1-1; no reliable D call. Looked up from germline, CDR1 is SEHNR and CDR2 is FQNEAQ (reference sequence). The CDR3 is made up of 14 amino acids. V lost 4 bases and J 3 bases, leaving 12 bases between the germline ends. The CDR3 bases are TGTGCCAGCAGCTCAGACGGGTTGTACACTGAAGCTTTCTTT. Its translation is CASSSDGLYTEAFF.

This clonotype has a count of ten or more. V gene TRBV7-3 combines with J gene TRBJ2-7; a possible D gene is TRBD2 (6 bases). V lost 2 bases and J 7 bases, leaving 9 bases between the germline ends. Germline V gene data show CDR1 as SGHTA and CDR2 as FQGTGA. The CDR3 length is 12 residues. The chain's CDR3 is CASSLGRGEQYF. CDR3 in DNA: TGTGCCAGCAGCTTAGGCCGGGGGGAGCAGTACTTC. The full variable domain, with the rest looked up from reference TRBV7-3 and TRBJ2-7, is GAGVSQTPSNKVTEKGKYVELRCDPISGHTALYWYRQSLGQGPEFLIYFQGTGAADDSGLPNDRFFAVRPEGSVSTLKIQRTERGDSAVYLCASSLGRGEQYFGPGTRLTVT.

This clonotype was counted ten times or more. The rearrangement links TRBV27 to TRBJ2-7, with TRBD1 identical over 8 bases. J gave up 2 bases and V 5 bases, and 5 bases lay outside the gene matches. In germline, CDR1 is MNHEY, CDR2 SMNVEV (reference sequence). CDR3 length: 14 amino acids. The CDR3 DNA reads TGTGCCAGCAGTGCGGACAGGGACCCCTACGAGCAGTACTTC. Translation gives CASSADRDPYEQYF.

In its sample, this clonotype was seen many times. The V and J genes are TRBV29-1 and TRBJ2-2; D not resolved. V was pared by 7 bases and J by 4 bases, with 10 bases between. The V gene's germline CDR1 is SQVTM and CDR2 ANQGSEA. The CDR3 runs 12 residues. The CDR3, as DNA: TGCAGCGCTCGGCATTTCACCGGGGAGCTGTTTTTT. Translation: CSARHFTGELFF.

There are a few counts of this clonotype. The junction does not match germline at one end; this may be a read error. The V gene is TRBV12-3 or TRBV12-4, the J gene TRBJ1-1, with 8 bases lining up with TRBD1. CDR3 length: 19 amino acids. CDR3 DNA sequence: TGTACCAGCAGCCCACCGTACAGGGGGGTTGTAGGTAGGTACACTGAAGCTTTCTTT. It codes for CTSSPPYRGVVGRYTEAFF.

This clonotype was seen many times. The rearrangement uses TRBV9 and TRBJ2-1; 9 bases match TRBD1. CDR1 is SGDLS and CDR2 is YYNGEE in the germline V gene. CDR3 length: 15 residues. Germline trimming cut 0 bases from V and 7 bases from J; bases unmatched to any gene: 5. The CDR3 here is CASSVDGTGRNEQFF. The CDR3 DNA sequence: TGTGCCAGCAGCGTAGATGGGACAGGGAGGAATGAGCAGTTCTTC.

This clonotype was counted at least ten times. The rearrangement links TRBV28 to TRBJ2-5; 10 positions agree with TRBD2. V lost 4 bases to trimming and J lost 3 bases; unmatched junction nucleotides: 5. The germline CDR1 and CDR2 sequences are MDHEN and SYDVKM. This CDR3 comprises 15 residues. This chain's CDR3 is CASSWTSGLKETQYF. Here the CDR3 DNA reads TGTGCCAGCAGTTGGACTAGCGGCCTAAAAGAGACCCAGTACTTC.

Many counts were recorded for this clonotype. The CDR3 coding sequence is TGTGCCAGCCCCGGACGGGGAATGTGGACCGGGGAGCTGTTTTTT. Protein: CASPGRGMWTGELFF. This chain links TRBV7-8 with TRBJ2-2, with D maybe TRBD2 (5 bases). The V end was cut by 8 bases, the J end by 5 bases, with 18 bases between. This CDR3 contains 15 residues. Germline V CDR1 and CDR2: SGHVS, FQNEAQ.